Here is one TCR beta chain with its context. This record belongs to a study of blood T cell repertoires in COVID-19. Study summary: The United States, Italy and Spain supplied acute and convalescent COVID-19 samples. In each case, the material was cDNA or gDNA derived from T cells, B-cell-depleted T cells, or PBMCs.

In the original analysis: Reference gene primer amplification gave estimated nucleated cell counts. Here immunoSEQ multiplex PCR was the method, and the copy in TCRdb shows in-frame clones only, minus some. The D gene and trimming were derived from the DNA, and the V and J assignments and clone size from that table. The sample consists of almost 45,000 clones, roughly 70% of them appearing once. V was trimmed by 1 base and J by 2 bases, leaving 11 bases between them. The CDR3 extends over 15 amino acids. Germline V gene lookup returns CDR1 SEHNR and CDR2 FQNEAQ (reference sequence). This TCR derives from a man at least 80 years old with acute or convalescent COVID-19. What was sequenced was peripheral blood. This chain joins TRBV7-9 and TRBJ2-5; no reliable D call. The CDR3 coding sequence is TGTGCCAGCAGCTTAGGTGTCATTTTGCAAGAGACCCAGTACTTC. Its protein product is CASSLGVILQETQYF.